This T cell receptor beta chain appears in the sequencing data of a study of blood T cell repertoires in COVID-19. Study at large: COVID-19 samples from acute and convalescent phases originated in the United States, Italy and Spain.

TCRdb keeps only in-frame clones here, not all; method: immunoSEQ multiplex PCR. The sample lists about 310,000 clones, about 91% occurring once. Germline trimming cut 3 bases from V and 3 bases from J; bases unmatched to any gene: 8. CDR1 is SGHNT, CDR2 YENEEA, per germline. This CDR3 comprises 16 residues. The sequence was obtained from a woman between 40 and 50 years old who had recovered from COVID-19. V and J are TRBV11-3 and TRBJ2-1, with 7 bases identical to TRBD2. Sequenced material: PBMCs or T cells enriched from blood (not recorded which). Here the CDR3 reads CASSLGRGNRYNEQFF. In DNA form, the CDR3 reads TGTGCCAGCAGCTTGGGGCGGGGGAACCGCTACAATGAGCAGTTCTTC.